This is a list of T cell receptor beta chains from one sample in a study of T cell responses to AZD1222 COVID-19 vaccine. Produced via immunoSEQ multiplex PCR; TCRdb's table is partial and in-frame only. The sample records 150,000 to 200,000 clones, more than 80% being singletons. Sample: peripheral blood, taken on day 0 of AZD1222 vaccination. The receptors shown here come from an adult in good health. Each CDR3 is given with its conserved first and last residue. Each record gives: D gene, V gene, clone size, J gene, CDR3 DNA, CDR3 protein. A D gene is named only where the DNA matches it firmly. Clone size is not always given. Where it is, it says once, few, many or a class for expanded clones.

d_call: NA; v_call: TRBV14; clone_size: NA; j_call: TRBJ1-1; cdr3_nt: TGTGCCAGCAGCCGAGGCCAGGGGAACACTGAAGCTTTCTTT; cdr3_aa: CASSRGQGNTEAFF
d_call: NA; v_call: TRBV11-3; clone_size: NA; j_call: TRBJ2-1; cdr3_nt: TGTGCCAGCAGCTTAGTAGGACCGCACAATGAGCAGTTCTTC; cdr3_aa: CASSLVGPHNEQFF
d_call: NA; v_call: TRBV25-1; clone_size: NA; j_call: TRBJ2-6; cdr3_nt: TGTGCCAGTGCCAGTTGGGCCTACTCTGGGGCCAACGTCCTGACTTTC; cdr3_aa: CASASWAYSGANVLTF
d_call: NA; v_call: TRBV6-6; clone_size: once; j_call: TRBJ1-1; cdr3_nt: TGTGCCAGCAGTTACTCGATCATAGGAACTGAAGCTTTCTTT; cdr3_aa: CASSYSIIGTEAFF
d_call: NA; v_call: TRBV5-1; clone_size: once; j_call: TRBJ1-4; cdr3_nt: TGCGCCAGCAGCGGGGGGAGGATTAATGAAAAACTGTTTTTT; cdr3_aa: CASSGGRINEKLFF
d_call: NA; v_call: TRBV28; clone_size: NA; j_call: TRBJ1-1; cdr3_nt: TGTGCCAGCACCTTAGTGCAGCCGAACACTGAAGCTTTCTTT; cdr3_aa: CASTLVQPNTEAFF
d_call: NA; v_call: TRBV18; clone_size: NA; j_call: TRBJ1-2; cdr3_nt: TGTGCCAGCTCACCGGACCGCGGCTATGGCTACACCTTC; cdr3_aa: CASSPDRGYGYTF
d_call: NA; v_call: TRBV4-1; clone_size: NA; j_call: TRBJ2-5; cdr3_nt: TGCGCCAGCAGCCAAGACGCGAGGGGCTACCAGGGACCCCGTCGAAAGACCCAGTACTTC; cdr3_aa: CASSQDARGYQGPRRKTQYF
d_call: NA; v_call: TRBV7-8; clone_size: NA; j_call: TRBJ1-3; cdr3_nt: TGTGCCAGAACCCGAGGCTCTGGAAACACCATATATTTT; cdr3_aa: CARTRGSGNTIYF
d_call: NA; v_call: TRBV2; clone_size: NA; j_call: TRBJ2-2; cdr3_nt: TGTGCCAGCAGTACCCGACAGAACACCGGGGAGCTGTTTTTT; cdr3_aa: CASSTRQNTGELFF
d_call: NA; v_call: TRBV5-6; clone_size: NA; j_call: TRBJ1-1; cdr3_nt: TGTGCCAGCAGCCATACCACTGAAGCTTTCTTT; cdr3_aa: CASSHTTEAFF
d_call: TRBD1; v_call: TRBV5-5; clone_size: NA; j_call: TRBJ2-7; cdr3_nt: TGTGCCAGCAGCTGGGGATCGGGACAGGCGCACGAGCAGTACTTC; cdr3_aa: CASSWGSGQAHEQYF
d_call: NA; v_call: TRBV3-1/TRBV3-2; clone_size: NA; j_call: TRBJ2-2; cdr3_nt: TGTGCCAGCAGCCCCCCGGGGTCAAGTACATCAACCGGGGAGCTGTTTTTT; cdr3_aa: CASSPPGSSTSTGELFF
d_call: TRBD1; v_call: TRBV11-2; clone_size: NA; j_call: TRBJ1-2; cdr3_nt: TGTGCCAGCACTTACAAACAGGGGTATGGCTACACCTTC; cdr3_aa: CASTYKQGYGYTF
d_call: NA; v_call: TRBV5-8; clone_size: NA; j_call: TRBJ1-2; cdr3_nt: TGTGCCAGCAGCTTGGAAGGGGCGAATGGCTATGGCTACACCTTC; cdr3_aa: CASSLEGANGYGYTF
d_call: NA; v_call: TRBV9; clone_size: NA; j_call: TRBJ1-2; cdr3_nt: TGTGCCAGCAGCGTAGCTTATGGACCGGACGAGGGAGGGGGCTACACCTTC; cdr3_aa: CASSVAYGPDEGGGYTF
d_call: NA; v_call: TRBV24-1; clone_size: NA; j_call: TRBJ1-2; cdr3_nt: TGTGCCACCAGTGACCGGACTGGTAAAGATGGCTACACCTTC; cdr3_aa: CATSDRTGKDGYTF
d_call: NA; v_call: TRBV5-1; clone_size: NA; j_call: TRBJ2-3; cdr3_nt: TGCGCCAGCAGCCCGGGGACGTTCACAGATACGCAGTATTTT; cdr3_aa: CASSPGTFTDTQYF
d_call: NA; v_call: TRBV18; clone_size: NA; j_call: TRBJ1-1; cdr3_nt: TGTGCCAGCTCACCACAGAGGGACACTGAAGCTTTCTTT; cdr3_aa: CASSPQRDTEAFF
d_call: NA; v_call: TRBV5-6; clone_size: NA; j_call: TRBJ1-1; cdr3_nt: TGTGCCAGCAGCCAGCACATGAGGAACACTGAAGCTTTCTTT; cdr3_aa: CASSQHMRNTEAFF
d_call: NA; v_call: TRBV5-1; clone_size: NA; j_call: TRBJ1-1; cdr3_nt: TGCGCCAGCAGCTTACAGGGCGCAGGGGACACTGAAGCTTTCTTT; cdr3_aa: CASSLQGAGDTEAFF
d_call: TRBD1; v_call: TRBV4-1; clone_size: NA; j_call: TRBJ2-1; cdr3_nt: TGCGCCAGCAGCCGACCTCAGGGACAGCCCCTGCACACTTACAATGAGCAGTTCTTC; cdr3_aa: CASSRPQGQPLHTYNEQFF
d_call: NA; v_call: TRBV27; clone_size: NA; j_call: TRBJ1-2; cdr3_nt: TGTGCCAGCAGTTTACGGGGGCCAGGAGATGAGAGGGGCTACACCTTC; cdr3_aa: CASSLRGPGDERGYTF
d_call: NA; v_call: TRBV19; clone_size: NA; j_call: TRBJ1-5; cdr3_nt: TGTGCCAGTAGTTTTCCCCGCGACATAGATAGCAATCAGCCCCAGCATTTT; cdr3_aa: CASSFPRDIDSNQPQHF
d_call: TRBD1; v_call: TRBV6-5; clone_size: NA; j_call: TRBJ1-5; cdr3_nt: TGTGCCAGCAGCCAGGGGGGCGGCAATCAGCCCCAGCATTTT; cdr3_aa: CASSQGGGNQPQHF
d_call: TRBD2; v_call: TRBV11-2; clone_size: NA; j_call: TRBJ2-1; cdr3_nt: TGTGCCAGCAGCCTTTCTGGCGGGAGGAACTCCTACAATGAGCAGTTCTTC; cdr3_aa: CASSLSGGRNSYNEQFF
d_call: NA; v_call: TRBV5-1; clone_size: NA; j_call: TRBJ1-5; cdr3_nt: TGCGCCAGCAGCCCGGATCCCACTAGTTATAGCAATCAGCCTCAGCATTTT; cdr3_aa: CASSPDPTSYSNQPQHF
d_call: TRBD1; v_call: TRBV19; clone_size: NA; j_call: TRBJ1-5; cdr3_nt: TGTGCCAGTAGTATATCCCAGGGGGTGACCAATCAGCCCCAGCATTTT; cdr3_aa: CASSISQGVTNQPQHF
d_call: TRBD2; v_call: TRBV5-1; clone_size: NA; j_call: TRBJ2-1; cdr3_nt: TGCGCCAGCAGACAACTAGCGGGAAACAATGAGCAGTTCTTC; cdr3_aa: CASRQLAGNNEQFF
d_call: TRBD1; v_call: TRBV18; clone_size: once; j_call: TRBJ2-7; cdr3_nt: TGTGCCAGCTCATCTTCGGGACAGGTCACCGAGCAGTACTTC; cdr3_aa: CASSSSGQVTEQYF
d_call: TRBD1; v_call: TRBV6-5; clone_size: NA; j_call: TRBJ2-7; cdr3_nt: TGTGCCAGCAGATACACAGGGGGCGATTCCTACGAGCAGTACTTC; cdr3_aa: CASRYTGGDSYEQYF
d_call: TRBD1; v_call: TRBV25-1; clone_size: NA; j_call: TRBJ1-2; cdr3_nt: TGTGCCAGCGGAAATTTTAAAATGGTCAGGGGGCTTTATGGCTACACCTTC; cdr3_aa: CASGNFKMVRGLYGYTF
d_call: NA; v_call: TRBV4-1; clone_size: NA; j_call: TRBJ2-1; cdr3_nt: TGCGCCAGCAGCCAAGGTGGCTCCTACAATGAGCAGTTCTTC; cdr3_aa: CASSQGGSYNEQFF
d_call: NA; v_call: TRBV19; clone_size: NA; j_call: TRBJ1-4; cdr3_nt: TGTGCCAGTAGTCTATCGGGGACTACGACTAATGAAAAACTGTTTTTT; cdr3_aa: CASSLSGTTTNEKLFF
d_call: NA; v_call: TRBV5-4; clone_size: NA; j_call: TRBJ1-4; cdr3_nt: TGTGCCAGCACCCTGCAGGGGACGTCGAATGAAAAACTGTTTTTT; cdr3_aa: CASTLQGTSNEKLFF
d_call: NA; v_call: TRBV29-1; clone_size: NA; j_call: TRBJ1-1; cdr3_nt: TGCAGCGCCCCAAACCAGGGGATGAGGACTGAAGCTTTCTTT; cdr3_aa: CSAPNQGMRTEAFF
d_call: NA; v_call: TRBV5-6; clone_size: NA; j_call: TRBJ1-5; cdr3_nt: TGTGCCAGCAGCTACAGCAATCAGCCCCAGCATTTT; cdr3_aa: CASSYSNQPQHF
d_call: NA; v_call: TRBV4-1; clone_size: NA; j_call: TRBJ1-2; cdr3_nt: TGCGCCAGCAGCCAAGCCTCCGGAGGAGAATATGGCTACACCTTC; cdr3_aa: CASSQASGGEYGYTF
d_call: NA; v_call: TRBV29-1; clone_size: NA; j_call: TRBJ1-4; cdr3_nt: TGCAGCGTTGAATGGGCGGTTGGTTCGGAAAAACTGTTTTTT; cdr3_aa: CSVEWAVGSEKLFF
d_call: NA; v_call: TRBV7-9; clone_size: NA; j_call: TRBJ1-1; cdr3_nt: TGTGCCAGCAGCCTCCACGGACAGAACACCGAAGCTTTCTTT; cdr3_aa: CASSLHGQNTEAFF
d_call: NA; v_call: TRBV15; clone_size: NA; j_call: TRBJ1-3; cdr3_nt: TGTGCCACCAGCAGAGGGGAACAAAGAAACACCATATATTTT; cdr3_aa: CATSRGEQRNTIYF
d_call: TRBD2; v_call: TRBV6-6; clone_size: NA; j_call: TRBJ2-4; cdr3_nt: TGTGCCAGCAGCTCCCGACTAGCGGGGGCCAAAAACATTCAGTACTTC; cdr3_aa: CASSSRLAGAKNIQYF
d_call: NA; v_call: TRBV20-1; clone_size: once; j_call: TRBJ1-3; cdr3_nt: TGCAGTGCTCACAAGGGTGGCACCATATATTTT; cdr3_aa: CSAHKGGTIYF
d_call: NA; v_call: TRBV12-3/TRBV12-4; clone_size: NA; j_call: TRBJ2-3; cdr3_nt: TGTGCCAGCAGTTTTGCAGGGCGAAATACGCAGTATTTT; cdr3_aa: CASSFAGRNTQYF